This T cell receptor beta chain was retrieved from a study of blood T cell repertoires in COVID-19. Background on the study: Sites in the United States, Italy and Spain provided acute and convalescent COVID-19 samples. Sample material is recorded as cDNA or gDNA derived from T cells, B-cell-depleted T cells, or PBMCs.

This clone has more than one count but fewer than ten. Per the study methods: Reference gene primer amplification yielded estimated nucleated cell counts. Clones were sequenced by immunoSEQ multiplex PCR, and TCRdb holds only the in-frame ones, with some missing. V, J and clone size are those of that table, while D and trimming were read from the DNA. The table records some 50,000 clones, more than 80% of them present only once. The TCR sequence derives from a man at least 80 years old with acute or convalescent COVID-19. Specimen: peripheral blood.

CDR3 in DNA: TGTGCCAGCAGCTCAACCTTAGGGGACTATGGCTACACCTTC. It translates to CASSSTLGDYGYTF. The V and J genes are TRBV5-4 and TRBJ1-2; a weak D match, TRBD1 (5 bases). This CDR3 has 14 amino acids. Germline values: CDR1 SGHNT, CDR2 YYREEE (reference sequence). With 3 bases removed from V and 3 bases from J, the gap between germline ends came to 12 bases.